One sample yielded the 20 T cell receptor beta chains listed below, sequenced in a study of cytomegalovirus exposure and HLA in healthy donors. Both 60 Vbeta primers and 13 Jbeta primers went into the PCR. Clones were read by immunoSEQ multiplex PCR, and TCRdb kept only the in-frame ones, dropping some. The table shows about 120,000 clones, with 8% to 11% occurring only once. The sample was PBMCs. All receptors derive from a woman under 30 in good health and CMV-seropositive.

In this sample, this clone turned up a few times. The chain is built from TRBV5-1 and TRBJ2-1, with D maybe TRBD2 (5 bases). V lost 0 bases, J lost 9 bases, and 10 bases lay in between. Germline CDR1 reads SGHRS; CDR2 reads YFSETQ. The CDR3 runs to 13 residues. The CDR3 DNA sequence: TGCGCCAGCAGCTTGGTCGCGGGTGGTGAGCAGTTCTTC. This translates into CASSLVAGGEQFF.

The rearrangement links TRBV6-1 to TRBJ2-2, with TRBD1 as a possible D gene (5 bases). The V end lost 0 bases, the J end lost 2 bases, and 13 bases lay between the germline ends. CDR1 is MNHNS and CDR2 is SASEGT in the germline V gene. The CDR3 has 17 amino acids. CDR3 in amino acids: CASSEAQWGSNTGELFF. The CDR3 DNA reads as TGTGCCAGCAGTGAAGCGCAGTGGGGCAGTAACACCGGGGAGCTGTTTTTT.

This clone has a handful of counts. The rearrangement uses TRBV5-1 and TRBJ2-3; 14 bases match TRBD2. Germline V gives CDR1 SGHRS, CDR2 YFSETQ. There are 20 residues in the CDR3. The V segment lost 3 bases and the J segment 3 bases; nucleotides outside the gene matches: 15. The CDR3 DNA reads as TGCGCCAGCAGCTGGGGGACTAGCGGGAGTATCGGTCAGGAGACAGATACGCAGTATTTT. This codes for CASSWGTSGSIGQETDTQYF.

At least ten counts were recorded for this clone. This chain joins TRBV6-5 and TRBJ1-1; 10 nucleotides line up with TRBD1. Germline V gene data show CDR1 as MNHEY and CDR2 as SVGAGI. CDR3 size: 14 residues. Losses at the gene ends were 11 bases for V and 11 bases for J; bases not matched to a gene: 17. The CDR3 DNA follows: TGTGCCGGTCAAAGAAAGAGGAAGACAGGGGGCGCTTTCTTT. Its protein is CAGQRKRKTGGAFF.

V gene TRBV2 combines with J gene TRBJ2-7, with D perhaps TRBD1 (5 bases). The V gene lost 7 bases and the J gene lost 2 bases, with 15 bases spanning the gap. Germline loops: CDR1 SNHLY, CDR2 FYNNEI. The CDR3 length is 14 residues. CDR3: CASNYPGLTYEQYF. The CDR3 DNA is TGTGCCAGCAATTATCCAGGGCTTACCTACGAGCAGTACTTC. The full variable domain, rest sourced from reference TRBV2 and TRBJ2-7, is EPEVTQTPSHQVTQMGQEVILRCVPISNHLYFYWYRQILGQKVEFLVSFYNNEISEKSEIFDDQFSVERPDGSNFTLKIRSTKLEDSAMYFCASNYPGLTYEQYFGPGTRLTVT.

The chain combines TRBV27 with TRBJ1-4; D is unclear. V lost 1 base and J 0 bases, leaving 9 bases between the germline ends. From germline, CDR1 is MNHEY and CDR2 SMNVEV (reference sequence). This CDR3 contains 16 residues. CDR3 sequence: CASSLLPTATNEKLFF. The CDR3 DNA sequence: TGTGCCAGCAGTTTATTACCTACTGCAACTAATGAAAAACTGTTTTTT.

This clone is labeled as medium-sized. This chain joins TRBV27 and TRBJ1-1, with D possibly being TRBD1 (5 bases). Germline loops: CDR1 MNHEY, CDR2 SMNVEV (reference sequence). Trimming removed 3 bases from V and 1 base from J, with 6 bases in between. The CDR3 loop spans 13 amino acids. In DNA form, the CDR3 reads TGTGCCAGCAGTTTCCAGGGGAACACTGAAGCTTTCTTT. Translation: CASSFQGNTEAFF.

As DNA, the CDR3 is TGTGCCAGCAGTGAAGCGCTCCACAGGGGATACACTGAAGCTTTCTTT. Translating it yields CASSEALHRGYTEAFF. The chain couples TRBV6-1 to TRBJ1-1; 7 bases match TRBD1. Germline-derived CDR1 and CDR2 are MNHNS and SASEGT. The V and J ends lost 0 bases and 3 bases, in that order; junction bases with no gene match: 7. There are 16 residues in the CDR3.

V gene TRBV18 combines with J gene TRBJ1-2; TRBD1 might be the D (6 bases). The germline V gene encodes CDR1 KGHSH and CDR2 LQKENI. Trimming pared 3 bases from V and 8 bases from J, leaving 19 bases between. CDR3 length: 15 residues. The DNA for the CDR3 is TGTGCCAGCTCACCGTACCGGGACACACTCTTAGGCTACACCTTC. It codes for CASSPYRDTLLGYTF.

This clone was observed a handful of times. The chain joins TRBV30 to TRBJ2-2; TRBD2 matches 10 bases. V lost 4 bases, J lost 3 bases, and 5 bases stayed unmatched. The CDR3 runs 15 residues. Per the germline V gene, CDR1 is GTSNPN and CDR2 is SVGIG (reference sequence). CDR3 sequence (DNA): TGTGCCTGGACCACTAGCGGGACGGACACCGGGGAGCTGTTTTTT. The encoded protein is CAWTTSGTDTGELFF.

DNA for the CDR3: TGTGCCACGGCCGGGACAGAAGTTCGCGAGCAGTACTTC. Translating it yields CATAGTEVREQYF. This chain uses TRBV18 with TRBJ2-7, with TRBD1 matching 7 bases. The CDR3 runs 13 residues. Germline V gene lookup returns CDR1 KGHSH and CDR2 LQKENI. The V gene end was trimmed by 10 bases and the J gene end by 6 bases; junction bases not matched to a gene: 12. Supplemented by reference TRBV18 and TRBJ2-7, the full variable domain reads NAGVMQNPRHLVRRRGQEARLRCSPMKGHSHVYWYRQLPEEGLKFMVYLQKENIIDESGMPKERFSAEFPKEGPSILRIQQVVRGDSAAYFCATAGTEVREQYFGPGTRLTVT.

This clone was recorded a few times. The chain has TRBV30 and TRBJ1-1; a weak D match, TRBD1 (5 bases). The CDR3 consists of 14 residues. Germline V gene sequence: CDR1 GTSNPN, CDR2 SVGIG (reference sequence). Between the trimmed V and J ends, which lost 2 bases and 0 bases, there was a span of 10 bases. The DNA for the CDR3 is TGTGCCTGGAGTTGGCGGGGGGTGAACACTGAAGCTTTCTTT. Translating gives CAWSWRGVNTEAFF. Variable domain in full (rest from reference TRBV30 and TRBJ1-1): SQTIHQWPATLVQPVGSPLSLECTVEGTSNPNLYWYRQAAGRGLQLLFYSVGIGQISSEVPQNLSASRPQDRQFILSSKKLLLSDSGFYLCAWSWRGVNTEAFFGQGTRLTVV.

This clone was seen a few times. This chain joins TRBV20-1 and TRBJ1-1; D is perhaps TRBD1 (5 bases). This CDR3 has 11 residues. From germline, CDR1 is DFQATT and CDR2 SNEGSKA (reference sequence). The CDR3, as DNA: TGCAGACCCAGCAGGGACACTGAAGCTTTCTTT. This translates into CRPSRDTEAFF.

The rearrangement uses TRBV5-1 and TRBJ2-1, with 12 bases aligning to TRBD2. This CDR3 contains 15 residues. From germline, CDR1 is SGHRS and CDR2 YFSETQ. V gave up 5 bases and J gave up 5 bases; unmatched junction bases: 5. CDR3 sequence reads: CASRLTSGRNNEQFF. The CDR3 nucleotides read TGCGCCAGCAGGCTAACTAGCGGGAGGAACAATGAGCAGTTCTTC. The whole variable domain, remainder taken from reference TRBV5-1 and TRBJ2-1, is KAGVTQTPRYLIKTRGQQVTLSCSPISGHRSVSWYQQTPGQGLQFLFEYFSETQRNKGNFPGRFSGRQFSNSRSEMNVSTLELGDSALYLCASRLTSGRNNEQFFGPGTRLTVL.

This clone has just a few counts. CDR3 residues: CASPARRYNQPQHF. In DNA, the CDR3 is TGTGCCAGTCCAGCCAGGCGATACAATCAGCCCCAGCATTTT. This chain connects TRBV21-1 to TRBJ1-5; the table's D call of TRBD1 was not tested on the DNA. TRBV21-1 counts as a pseudogene. The CDR3 covers 14 residues.

The rearrangement joins TRBV6-6 to TRBJ1-1; D unclear. V shed 8 bases and J shed 4 bases, with 20 bases lying between them. The CDR3 loop spans 15 amino acids. The V gene's germline CDR1 is MNHNY and CDR2 SVGAGI (reference sequence). This chain's CDR3 is CASRHTIHRSTEAFF. CDR3 sequence (DNA): TGTGCCAGCCGGCATACGATCCATCGGAGCACTGAAGCTTTCTTT.

This clone was counted between two and nine times. The J gene is TRBJ2-2, the V gene TRBV30; 9 bases line up with TRBD1. Trimming removed 4 bases from V and 4 bases from J; junction bases left unmatched: 7. CDR1 and CDR2 from the germline V gene are GTSNPN and SVGIG (reference sequence). The CDR3 is 15 residues long. CDR3 nucleotide sequence: TGTGCCTGGACCCCGGGACAGGGTATCACCGGGGAGCTGTTTTTT. Its protein product is CAWTPGQGITGELFF.

This clone showed up just a few times. The chain joins TRBV4-2 to TRBJ1-5; tentative D call: TRBD1 (6 bases). This CDR3 has 15 amino acids. Germline values: CDR1 LGHNA, CDR2 YNFKEQ. The germline V and J ends were trimmed by 0 bases and 1 base, with 7 bases remaining between them. CDR3 sequence reads: CASSQDGGSNQPQHF. The CDR3, as DNA: TGTGCCAGCAGCCAAGATGGGGGCAGCAATCAGCCCCAGCATTTT.

The gene calls are TRBV6-4 and TRBJ2-3; D is uncertain. In germline, CDR1 is MRHNA, CDR2 SNTAGT. This CDR3 contains 14 residues. V was trimmed by 0 bases and J by 3 bases, leaving 7 bases between them. The DNA for the CDR3 is TGTGCCAGCAGTGACTCTGTAGAAACAGATACGCAGTATTTT. Translated, it gives CASSDSVETDTQYF.

The chain combines TRBV29-1 with TRBJ2-1, with 7 bases aligning to TRBD1. The CDR3 is 13 residues long. V gave up 4 bases and J gave up 6 bases; unmatched junction bases: 6. Germline CDR1 is SQVTM and CDR2 is ANQGSEA. This CDR3 is CSVGQGSGNEQFF. The CDR3 DNA sequence: TGCAGCGTTGGACAGGGTTCGGGCAATGAGCAGTTCTTC.